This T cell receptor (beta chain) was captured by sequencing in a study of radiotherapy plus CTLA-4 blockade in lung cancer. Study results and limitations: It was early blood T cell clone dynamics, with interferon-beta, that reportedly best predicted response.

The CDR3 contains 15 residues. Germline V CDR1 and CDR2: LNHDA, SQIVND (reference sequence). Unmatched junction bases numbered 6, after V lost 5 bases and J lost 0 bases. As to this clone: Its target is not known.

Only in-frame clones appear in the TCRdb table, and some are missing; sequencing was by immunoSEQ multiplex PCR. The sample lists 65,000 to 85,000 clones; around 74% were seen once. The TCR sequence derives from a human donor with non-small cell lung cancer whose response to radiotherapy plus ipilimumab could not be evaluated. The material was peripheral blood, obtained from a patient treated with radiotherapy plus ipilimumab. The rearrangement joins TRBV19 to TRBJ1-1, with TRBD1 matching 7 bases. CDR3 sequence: CASSSWDSMNTEAFF. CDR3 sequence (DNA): TGTGCCAGTAGTTCATGGGACAGTATGAACACTGAAGCTTTCTTT.